This passage covers 10 T cell receptor beta chains from one sample sequenced in a study of blood T cell repertoires in COVID-19. Data came from immunoSEQ multiplex PCR; TCRdb stores just in-frame clones and leaves some out. The table lists a few hundred thousand clones, around 87% of them singletons. Material: PBMCs or T cells enriched from blood (not recorded which). Every receptor here comes from a woman between 18 and 30 years old with acute COVID-19.

This chain uses TRBV27 with TRBJ2-3; the D gene is possibly TRBD1 (6 bases). This CDR3 has 13 residues. The V end lost 3 bases, the J end lost 5 bases, and 9 bases lay between the germline ends. Germline CDR1 MNHEY, CDR2 SMNVEV (reference sequence). In DNA form, the CDR3 reads TGTGCCAGCAGTTTCCACAGGGAAGATACGCAGTATTTT. It encodes CASSFHREDTQYF.

V gene TRBV30 combines with J gene TRBJ1-1, with a weak D call TRBD1 (5 bases). CDR1 GTSNPN and CDR2 SVGIG come from the germline V gene (reference sequence). The CDR3 has 14 residues. V lost 2 bases to trimming and J lost 7 bases, with 17 bases between them. CDR3 DNA: TGTGCCTGGAGTTTCGGGACTCTGCTAGTTGAAGCTTTCTTT. Translated, it gives CAWSFGTLLVEAFF.

This chain links TRBV24-1 with TRBJ2-3, with TRBD1 identical over 10 bases. This CDR3 contains 15 residues. Per germline, CDR1 KGHDR and CDR2 SFDVKD. V gave up 3 bases and J gave up 6 bases; unmatched junction bases: 5. CDR3 protein: CATSDTGTGEDTQYF. The CDR3 region has the DNA TGTGCCACCAGTGATACCGGGACAGGGGAGGATACGCAGTATTTT.

A word on this clone: Other DNA sequences in the sample encode the same CDR3. The rearrangement uses TRBV19 and TRBJ1-5; 7 nucleotides line up with TRBD1. CDR1 is LNHDA, CDR2 SQIVND, per germline (reference sequence). CDR3 length equals 13 residues. After removal of 4 bases from V and 4 bases from J, the junction contained 1 base not matched to a gene. CDR3 bases: TGTGCCAGTAGTAACAGGGGTAATCAGCCCCAGCATTTT. Its translation is CASSNRGNQPQHF.

To note about this clone: Other nucleotide sequences from this sample produce the same CDR3. The J gene is TRBJ2-3, the V gene TRBV29-1; 13 nucleotides match TRBD2. CDR3 length: 14 amino acids. J gave up 6 bases and V 4 bases, and 4 bases lay outside the gene matches. Germline CDR1 is SQVTM and CDR2 is ANQGSEA. The CDR3 DNA is TGCAGCGTTGGGACTAGCGGGAGCTTGGATACGCAGTATTTT. Protein product: CSVGTSGSLDTQYF.

The V and J genes are TRBV27 and TRBJ1-2; 7 bases map to TRBD1. Germline trimming cut 5 bases from V and 6 bases from J; bases unmatched to any gene: 6. This CDR3 spans 13 amino acids. CDR1 and CDR2 from the germline V gene are MNHEY and SMNVEV (reference sequence). Here the CDR3 DNA reads TGTGCCAGCAGTATCACAGGGGATAATGGCTACACCTTC. This sequence encodes CASSITGDNGYTF.

This clone was seen only once. The chain links TRBV28 to TRBJ1-5, with 8 positions matching TRBD1. The CDR3 covers 14 residues. After removal of 6 bases from V and 4 bases from J, the junction contained 5 bases not matched to a gene. In germline, CDR1 is MDHEN, CDR2 SYDVKM. CDR3 nucleotides: TGTGCCAGCAGCCTGACAGGGGAAAATCAGCCCCAGCATTTT. Translated, it gives CASSLTGENQPQHF.

V gene TRBV30 combines with J gene TRBJ1-1; D may be TRBD1 (5 bases). The CDR3 spans 13 residues. Germline V gene lookup returns CDR1 GTSNPN and CDR2 SVGIG (reference sequence). V dropped 5 bases and J dropped 3 bases, with 13 bases sitting between them. The DNA of the CDR3 is TGTGCCTGGGGCAGGGTTACGGACACTGAAGCTTTCTTT. Translating gives CAWGRVTDTEAFF.

The CDR3 is CAIRATGDETQYF. The CDR3 DNA follows: TGTGCCATCAGGGCCACAGGGGATGAGACCCAGTACTTC. The chain is built from TRBV10-3 and TRBJ2-5, with 7 nucleotides matching TRBD1. With V trimmed by 6 bases and J by 5 bases, 6 bases remained unmatched. Germline CDR1 ENHRY, CDR2 SYGVKD. CDR3 length: 13 residues.

The rearrangement joins TRBV2 to TRBJ1-2; no firm D call. Germline-derived CDR1 and CDR2 are SNHLY and FYNNEI. The V gene lost 10 bases and the J gene lost 8 bases, with 17 bases spanning the gap. The CDR3 runs to 12 residues. The CDR3 DNA sequence: TGTGCCACCAGGTTTAATTCCGAGGGCTACACCTTC. This translates into CATRFNSEGYTF.